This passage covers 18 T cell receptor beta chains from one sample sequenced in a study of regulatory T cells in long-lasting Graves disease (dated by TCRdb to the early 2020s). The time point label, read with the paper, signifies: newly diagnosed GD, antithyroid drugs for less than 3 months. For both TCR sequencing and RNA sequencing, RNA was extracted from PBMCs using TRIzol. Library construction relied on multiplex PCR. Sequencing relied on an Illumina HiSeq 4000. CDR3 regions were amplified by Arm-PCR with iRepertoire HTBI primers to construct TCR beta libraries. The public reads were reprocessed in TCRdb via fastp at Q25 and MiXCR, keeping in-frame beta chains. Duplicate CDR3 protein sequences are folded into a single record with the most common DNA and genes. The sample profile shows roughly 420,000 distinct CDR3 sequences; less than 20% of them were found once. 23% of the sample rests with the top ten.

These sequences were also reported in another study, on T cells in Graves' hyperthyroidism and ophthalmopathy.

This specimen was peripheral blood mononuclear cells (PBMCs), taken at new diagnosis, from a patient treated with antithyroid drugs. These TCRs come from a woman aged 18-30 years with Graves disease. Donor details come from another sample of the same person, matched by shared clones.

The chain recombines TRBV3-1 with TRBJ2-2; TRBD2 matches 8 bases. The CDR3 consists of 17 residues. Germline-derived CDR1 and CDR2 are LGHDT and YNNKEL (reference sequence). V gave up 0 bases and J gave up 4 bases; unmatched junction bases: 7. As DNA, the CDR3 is TGTGCCAGCAGCCAAGATGGGCTAGCGGGTACCACCGGGGAGCTGTTTTTT. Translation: CASSQDGLAGTTGELFF.

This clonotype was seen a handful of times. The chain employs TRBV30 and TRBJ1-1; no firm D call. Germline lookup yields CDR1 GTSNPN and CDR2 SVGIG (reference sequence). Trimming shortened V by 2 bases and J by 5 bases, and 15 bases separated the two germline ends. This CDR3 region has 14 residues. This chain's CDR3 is CAWSHDALGTEAFF. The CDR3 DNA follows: TGTGCCTGGAGTCACGACGCCCTGGGGACTGAAGCTTTCTTT.

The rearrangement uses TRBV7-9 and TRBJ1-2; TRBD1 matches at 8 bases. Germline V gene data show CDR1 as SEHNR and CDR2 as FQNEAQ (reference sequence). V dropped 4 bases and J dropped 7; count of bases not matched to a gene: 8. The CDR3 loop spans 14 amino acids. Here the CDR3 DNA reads TGTGCCAGCAGCTCGGGACAGGTCGCTGGTGGCTACACCTTC. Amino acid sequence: CASSSGQVAGGYTF.

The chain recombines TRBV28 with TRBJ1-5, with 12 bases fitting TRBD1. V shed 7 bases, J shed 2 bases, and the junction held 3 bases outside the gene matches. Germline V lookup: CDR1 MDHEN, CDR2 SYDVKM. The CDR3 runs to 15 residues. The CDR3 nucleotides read TGTGCCAGCACCGGGACAGGGGGCGGCAATCAGCCCCAGCATTTT. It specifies CASTGTGGGNQPQHF.

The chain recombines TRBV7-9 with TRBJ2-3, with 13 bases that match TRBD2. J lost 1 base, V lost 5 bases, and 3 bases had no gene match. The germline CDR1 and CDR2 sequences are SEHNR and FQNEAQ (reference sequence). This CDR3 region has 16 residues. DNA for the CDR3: TGTGCCAGCAGCGGACTAGCGGGAGCGGGCACAGATACGCAGTATTTT. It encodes CASSGLAGAGTDTQYF.

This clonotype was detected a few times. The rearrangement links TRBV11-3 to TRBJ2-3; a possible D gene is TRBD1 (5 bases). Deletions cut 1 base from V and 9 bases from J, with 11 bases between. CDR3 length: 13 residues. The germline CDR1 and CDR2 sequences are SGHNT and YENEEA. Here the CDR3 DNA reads TGTGCCAGCAGCTTAGGCCTACCAGGGACGCAGTATTTT. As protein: CASSLGLPGTQYF.

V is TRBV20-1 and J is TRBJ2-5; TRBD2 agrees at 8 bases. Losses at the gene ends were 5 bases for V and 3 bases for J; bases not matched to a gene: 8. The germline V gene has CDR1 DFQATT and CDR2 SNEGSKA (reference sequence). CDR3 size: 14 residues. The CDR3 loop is CSASFLLAEETQYF. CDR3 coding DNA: TGCAGTGCTTCTTTCCTACTAGCGGAAGAGACCCAGTACTTC.

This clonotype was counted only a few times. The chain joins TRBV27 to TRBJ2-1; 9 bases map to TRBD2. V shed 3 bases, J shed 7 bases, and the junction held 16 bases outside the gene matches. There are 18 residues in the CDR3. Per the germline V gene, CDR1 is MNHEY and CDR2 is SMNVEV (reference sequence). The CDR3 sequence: CASSFEGTASGMVNEQFF. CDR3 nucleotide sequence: TGTGCCAGCAGTTTCGAAGGGACAGCTAGCGGGATGGTAAATGAGCAGTTCTTC.

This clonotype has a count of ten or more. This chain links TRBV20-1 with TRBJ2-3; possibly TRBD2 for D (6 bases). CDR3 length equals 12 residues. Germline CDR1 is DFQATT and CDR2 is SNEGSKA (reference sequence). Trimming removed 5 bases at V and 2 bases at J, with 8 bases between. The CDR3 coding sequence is TGCAGTGCTCCTAGCGACACAGATACGCAGTATTTT. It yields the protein CSAPSDTDTQYF.

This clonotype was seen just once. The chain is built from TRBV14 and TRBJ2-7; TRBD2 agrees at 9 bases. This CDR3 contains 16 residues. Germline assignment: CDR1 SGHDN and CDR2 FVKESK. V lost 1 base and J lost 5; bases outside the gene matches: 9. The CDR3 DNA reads TGTGCCAGCAGCCAAGTTACGTCTAGACTAGCGGACGAGCAGTACTTC. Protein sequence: CASSQVTSRLADEQYF. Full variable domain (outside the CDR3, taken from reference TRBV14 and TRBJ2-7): EAGVTQFPSHSVIEKGQTVTLRCDPISGHDNLYWYRRVMGKEIKFLLHFVKESKQDESGMPNNRFLAERTGGTYSTLKVQPAELEDSGVYFCASSQVTSRLADEQYFGPGTRLTVT.

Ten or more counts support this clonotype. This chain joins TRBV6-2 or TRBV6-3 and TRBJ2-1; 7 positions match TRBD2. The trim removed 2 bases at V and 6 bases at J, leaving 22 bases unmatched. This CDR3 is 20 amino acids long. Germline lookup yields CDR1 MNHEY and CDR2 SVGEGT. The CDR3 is CASSYLTLGRGLVRGNEQFF. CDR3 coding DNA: TGTGCCAGCAGTTACCTAACACTGGGCCGTGGACTAGTAAGGGGCAATGAGCAGTTCTTC.

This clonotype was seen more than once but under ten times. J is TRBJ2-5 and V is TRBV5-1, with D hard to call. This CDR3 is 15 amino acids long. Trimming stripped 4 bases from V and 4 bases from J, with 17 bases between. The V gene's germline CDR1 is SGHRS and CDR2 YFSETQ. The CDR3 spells CASSPGPPVVETQYF. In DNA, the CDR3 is TGCGCCAGCAGCCCCGGGCCCCCGGTAGTAGAGACCCAGTACTTC.

The CDR3 bases are TGTGCCAGCAGCTCGTGGGACCGGAGCTCTGGGGCCAACGTCCTGACTTTC. This gives the protein CASSSWDRSSGANVLTF. V is TRBV11-3 and J is TRBJ2-6; D assignment may be TRBD1 or TRBD2 (5 bases each). The CDR3 is 17 amino acids. The V end was cut by 4 bases, the J end by 0 bases, with 13 bases between. Germline CDR1 SGHNT, CDR2 YENEEA.

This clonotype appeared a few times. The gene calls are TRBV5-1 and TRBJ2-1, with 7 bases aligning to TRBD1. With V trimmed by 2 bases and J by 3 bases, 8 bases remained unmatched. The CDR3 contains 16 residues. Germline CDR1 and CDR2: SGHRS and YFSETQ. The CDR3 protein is CASSFRRGGVYNEQFF. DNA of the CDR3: TGCGCCAGCAGCTTCCGGAGAGGGGGCGTCTACAATGAGCAGTTCTTC.

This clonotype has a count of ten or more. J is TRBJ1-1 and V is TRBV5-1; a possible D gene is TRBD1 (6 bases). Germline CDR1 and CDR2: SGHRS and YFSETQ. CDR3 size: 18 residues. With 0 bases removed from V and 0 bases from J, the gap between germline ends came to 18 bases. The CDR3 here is CASSLAPRGNRLNTEAFF. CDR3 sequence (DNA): TGCGCCAGCAGCTTGGCCCCGAGGGGGAACAGACTGAACACTGAAGCTTTCTTT.

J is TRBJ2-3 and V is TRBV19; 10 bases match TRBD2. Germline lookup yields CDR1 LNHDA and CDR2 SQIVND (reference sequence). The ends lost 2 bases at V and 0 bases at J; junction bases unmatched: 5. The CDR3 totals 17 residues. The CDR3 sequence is CASSIPGLAISTDTQYF. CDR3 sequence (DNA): TGTGCCAGTAGTATACCGGGACTAGCGATTAGCACAGATACGCAGTATTTT.

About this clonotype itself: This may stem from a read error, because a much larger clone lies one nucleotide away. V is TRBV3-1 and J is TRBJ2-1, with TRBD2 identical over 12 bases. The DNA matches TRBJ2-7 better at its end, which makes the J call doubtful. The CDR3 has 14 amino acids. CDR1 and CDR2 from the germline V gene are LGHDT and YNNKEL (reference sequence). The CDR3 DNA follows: TGTGCCAGCAGCACTAGCGGGGGGAGGAATGAGCAGTACTTC. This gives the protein CASSTSGGRNEQYF.

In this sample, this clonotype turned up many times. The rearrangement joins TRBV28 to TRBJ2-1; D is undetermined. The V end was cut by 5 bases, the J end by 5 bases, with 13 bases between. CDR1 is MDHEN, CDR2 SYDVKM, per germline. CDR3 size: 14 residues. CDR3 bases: TGTGCCAGCAGTCCTAGTCTCGGCAACAATGAGCAGTTCTTC. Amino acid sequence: CASSPSLGNNEQFF.